Listed below are T cell receptor beta chains from one sample, sequenced in a study of blood T cell repertoires in COVID-19. Assay used: immunoSEQ multiplex PCR; TCRdb lists only in-frame clones, some missing. The table lists roughly 40,000 clones, about 85% of them singletons. The sequenced sample was peripheral blood. These receptors all stem from a woman in her 70s in a cohort sampled during active COVID-19. Each CDR3 is given with its conserved first and last residue. The D gene is left open where the match is weak. Expanded clones get a size class; other rows say once, few or many, or leave the size out.

-,-,TRBJ1-4,12,TRBV7-6,CASSWRDEKLFF,TGTGCCAGCAGCTGGAGGGATGAAAAACTGTTTTTT
TRBD2,-,TRBJ2-1,15,TRBV7-2,CASSLGLAAYNEQFF,TGTGCCAGCAGCTTAGGGCTAGCGGCCTACAATGAGCAGTTCTTC
-,-,TRBJ2-5,12,TRBV28,CASTGRGETQYF,TGTGCCAGCACTGGCAGGGGAGAGACCCAGTACTTC
-,-,TRBJ2-7,15,TRBV6-5,CASSYGYSEGYEQYF,TGTGCCAGCAGTTACGGGTACAGTGAGGGCTACGAGCAGTACTTC
TRBD2,-,TRBJ2-3,19,TRBV5-8,CASSLRTSGRAIRTDTQYF,TGTGCCAGCAGCTTGAGGACTAGCGGGAGGGCCATAAGGACAGATACGCAGTATTTT
-,-,TRBJ2-7,12,TRBV5-8,CAAAGNSYEQYF,TGTGCCGCGGCGGGGAATTCCTACGAGCAGTACTTC
TRBD2,-,TRBJ2-1,16,TRBV27,CASSTPTSGVIDEQFF,TGTGCCAGCAGTACCCCGACTAGCGGCGTTATCGATGAGCAGTTCTTC
-,few,TRBJ1-1,12,TRBV16,CASSQSRNEAFF,TGTGCCAGCAGCCAATCGCGGAATGAAGCTTTCTTT
-,-,TRBJ2-7,14,TRBV10-3,CAISGTEIAYEQYF,TGTGCCATCAGTGGGACAGAAATAGCCTACGAGCAGTACTTC
-,-,TRBJ1-3,17,TRBV3-1/TRBV3-2,CASSRGGQTFSGNTIYF,TGTGCCAGCAGCCGAGGAGGTCAGACCTTCTCTGGAAACACCATATATTTT